This T cell receptor beta chain was sequenced for a study of CD8+ T cells in alopecia areata. cDNA reverse transcribed from extracted RNA served as the sequencing template. Sequencing used immunoSEQ multiplex PCR; TCRdb keeps in-frame clones, though not all of them. The profile shows around 270,000 clones, roughly 60% of them singletons. The CDR3 covers 14 residues. The V end lost 1 base, the J end lost 5 bases, and 8 bases lay between the germline ends. The germline V gene encodes CDR1 SNHLY and CDR2 FYNNEI. Treatment specified: oral pan-JAK inhibitor, 5-10 mg twice daily. V and J are TRBV2 and TRBJ1-4; D gene ambiguous. This TCR was sampled from a human donor with alopecia areata. The material sequenced was CD4+ T cells sorted from blood, taken at week 24, from a patient treated with tofacitinib. Written as DNA, the CDR3 is TGTGCCAGCAGTGAAGGGGCCTGGAATGAAAAACTGTTTTTT. This gives the protein CASSEGAWNEKLFF.